Sequencing of this TCR beta chain was carried out in a study of blood T cell repertoires in COVID-19. Trimming left V 7 bases short and J 6 bases short, with 16 bases between. Germline lookup yields CDR1 MNHEY and CDR2 SVGAGI. This CDR3 has 14 residues. Data came from immunoSEQ multiplex PCR; TCRdb stores just in-frame clones and leaves some out. The sample lists 69,000 or so clones, roughly 90% occurring once. The receptor comes from a man in his fifties with acute or convalescent COVID-19. Sequencing input: peripheral blood. The genes are TRBV6-5 and TRBJ2-1; D possibly corresponds to TRBD2 (7 bases). CDR3 protein: CASNRLGGGNEQFF. CDR3 DNA: TGTGCCAGCAACCGACTAGGGGGGGGCAATGAGCAGTTCTTC.